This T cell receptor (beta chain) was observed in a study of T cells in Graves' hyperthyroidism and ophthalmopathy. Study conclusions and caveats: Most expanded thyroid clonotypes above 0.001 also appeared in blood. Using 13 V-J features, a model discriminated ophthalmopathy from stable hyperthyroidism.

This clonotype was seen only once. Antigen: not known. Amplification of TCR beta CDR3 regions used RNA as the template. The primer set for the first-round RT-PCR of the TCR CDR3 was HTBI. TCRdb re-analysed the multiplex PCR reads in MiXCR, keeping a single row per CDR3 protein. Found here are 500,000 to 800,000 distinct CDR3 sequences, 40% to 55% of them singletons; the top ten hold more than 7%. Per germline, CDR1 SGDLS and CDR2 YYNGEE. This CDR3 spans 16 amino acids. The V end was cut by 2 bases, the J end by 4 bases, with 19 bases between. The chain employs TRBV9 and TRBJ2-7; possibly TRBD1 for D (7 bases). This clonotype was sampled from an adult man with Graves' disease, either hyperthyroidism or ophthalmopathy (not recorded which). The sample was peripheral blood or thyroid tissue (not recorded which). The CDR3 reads CASSVGGTALIYEQYF. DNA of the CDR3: TGTGCCAGCAGCGTTGGGGGGACAGCCCTTATATACGAGCAGTACTTC. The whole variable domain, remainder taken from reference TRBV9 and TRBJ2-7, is DSGVTQTPKHLITATGQRVTLRCSPRSGDLSVYWYQQSLDQGLQFLIQYYNGEERAKGNILERFSAQQFPDLHSELNLSSLELGDSALYFCASSVGGTALIYEQYFGPGTRLTVT.